Here is one TCR beta chain with its context. Its cognate antigen has yet to be identified. Base qualities are not at hand, and no much larger clone is one base apart. The junction shows trimming of 0 bases on V and 1 base on J, plus 6 bases between the germline ends. CDR1 and CDR2 (GTSNPN, SVGIG) derive from the germline V gene (reference sequence). The CDR3 sequence holds 13 residues, the cysteine and phenylalanine included. Left in the record is the CDR3 DNA by itself, 39 bases read in frame from the first base. These data are taken from a study of blood T cell repertoires in COVID-19 (TCRdb year 2020). Broadly, across the study: The collaborator samples originated in the United States, Italy and Spain and spanned the acute and convalescent phases of COVID-19. The prospective study material was composed of cDNA or gDNA derived from T cells, B-cell-depleted T cells, or PBMCs. Samples came from the ongoing ImmuneRACE study (first 160 participants) plus 1,254 subjects from 6 global collaborators. The sample metadata nearly always contained a de-identified subject ID, COVID-19 status, age in years and sex. HLA class I and class II types, where available, came from metadata supplied by the sample provider rather than from assay-based typing. Deeply sampled blood TCRbeta repertoires from subjects exposed to, actively infected with, or recovered from COVID-19 were included in the dataset. The repertoires were released in a freely available public database meant as a resource for research on the immune response to SARS-CoV-2. Broad study findings and their caveats: The amount of clinical and demographic metadata varied by source and participant and was provided uncurated.

TCRbeta CDR3 regions were amplified from genomic DNA by means of the immunoSEQ Assay, a bias-controlled multiplex PCR. The source study handled its data this way. Within the assay, amplification of reference gene primers was used to estimate how many nucleated cells each sample contained. To quantify the absolute abundance of each unique TCRbeta CDR3 rearrangement, sequence reads were collapsed and filtered. For each sample, productive Simpson clonality was calculated as the square root of Simpson's diversity index across productive rearrangements. As stored in TCRdb, this immuneACCESS dataset retains in-frame rearrangements with V and J assigned. A fraction of the clones does not appear; measured against another copy, unresolved V genes explain less than half of the discrepancy, and the remainder lacks a known reason. V, J and clone size reflect that table, while D and trimming were determined from the DNA. Counted in this sample were some 410,000 clones; approximately 87% of them appeared once. The leading ten clones occupy over 0.9% of the sample.

Participants in the prospective study were enrolled through a virtual design, were aged roughly 18 to 90 years, and lived in approximately 24 United States geographic areas. In the prospective study, cohorts were assigned on the basis of participant-reported clinical history obtained from a screening survey and a study questionnaire. In the prospective study, mobile phlebotomists collected whole blood, serum and a nasopharyngeal or oropharyngeal swab from each participant. Participants in the prospective study had the option to provide additional blood draws and questionnaires over a roughly 2-month period. Before DNA extraction, prospective study blood samples were shipped either frozen or at room temperature.

The sequencing input was PBMCs or T cells enriched from blood (not recorded which). The sequence joins TRBV30 to TRBJ1-1; the D gene is unclear. The TCR sequence derives from a woman in her twenties or thirties with acute COVID-19. The CDR3 corresponds to CAWSVEGNTEAFF. The bases read TGTGCCTGGAGTGTAGAGGGGAACACTGAAGCTTTCTTT.